These 23 T cell receptor beta chains originate from one sample sequenced in a study of T cell repertoires in cytomegalovirus infection. TCRdb reanalysed the reads using MiXCR and keeps one entry per CDR3 protein. There are 750,000 to 900,000 distinct CDR3 sequences in the sample; about 28% occur only once, and approximately 14% lies in the top ten. These receptors have no identified antigens. The material sequenced was cultured CD8+ T cells from PBMCs, taken from culture after CMV antigen stimulation. These receptor sequences come from a human donor in good health (CMV status not recorded). Some clones in this sample may be carry-over from other donors' samples.

This sequence joins TRBV27 and TRBJ2-3; D gene uncertain. The length of the CDR3 is 13 residues. CDR1 and CDR2 (germline): MNHEY, SMNVEV (reference sequence). V shed 0 bases and J shed 2 bases, with 3 bases lying between them. The CDR3 DNA follows: TGTGCCAGCAGTTTATCGTTCACAGATACGCAGTATTTT. It translates to CASSLSFTDTQYF.

V usage is TRBV4-1 and J usage is TRBJ2-1; 11 bases are a match to TRBD2. Germline V gene lookup returns CDR1 MGHRA and CDR2 YSYEKL. The J segment lost 2 bases and the V segment lost 0 bases, leaving 3 bases of the junction unmatched. This CDR3 contains 17 residues. The CDR3 DNA reads TGCGCCAGCAGCCAAGAGCCTAGCGGGGGGCCCTACAATGAGCAGTTCTTC. Protein product: CASSQEPSGGPYNEQFF.

This clonotype has just a few counts. The CDR3 DNA sequence: TGTGCCAGCACTACGTCACTAGCGGTACAAGAGACCCAGTACTTC. This gives the protein CASTTSLAVQETQYF. V usage is TRBV25-1 and J usage is TRBJ2-5, with TRBD2 identical over 8 bases. The J segment lost 2 bases and the V segment lost 7 bases, leaving 9 bases of the junction unmatched. Germline V gene data show CDR1 as MGHDK and CDR2 as SYGVNS. The CDR3 runs 15 residues.

The gene calls are TRBV10-3 and TRBJ1-5; 9 positions agree with TRBD1. The V gene end was trimmed by 10 bases and the J gene end by 4 bases; junction bases not matched to a gene: 2. CDR1 ENHRY and CDR2 SYGVKD come from the germline V gene. CDR3 size: 12 residues. DNA of the CDR3: TGTGCCACTGGACAGGGGAATCAGCCCCAGCATTTT. Translation gives CATGQGNQPQHF.

CDR3 loop: CASGSTGAYYQPQHF. CDR3 DNA: TGTGCCAGCGGCTCTACGGGGGCCTATTATCAGCCCCAGCATTTT. V usage is TRBV7-2 and J usage is TRBJ1-5; D possibly corresponds to TRBD1 (6 bases). The V gene's germline CDR1 is SGHTA and CDR2 FQGNSA. The V and J ends lost 8 bases and 5 bases respectively, with 19 bases between them. This CDR3 region has 15 residues.

This clonotype came up once. This chain joins TRBV14 and TRBJ2-7, with a weak D call TRBD2 (6 bases). The CDR3 runs 13 residues. Germline values: CDR1 SGHDN, CDR2 FVKESK. Between the trimmed V and J ends, which lost 7 bases and 4 bases, there was a span of 14 bases. Here the CDR3 reads CASKEGTSYEQYF. In DNA form, the CDR3 reads TGTGCCAGCAAGGAGGGCACTTCGTACGAGCAGTACTTC.

This clonotype was counted only a few times. The rearrangement links TRBV29-1 to TRBJ2-6; TRBD2 agrees at 7 bases. V lost 1 base and J lost 1; bases outside the gene matches: 10. The CDR3 covers 18 residues. Germline CDR1 is SQVTM and CDR2 is ANQGSEA. CDR3 residues: CSVEGAGDGISGANVLTF. Written as DNA, the CDR3 is TGCAGCGTTGAAGGTGCGGGGGACGGAATTTCTGGGGCCAACGTCCTGACTTTC.

This clonotype was seen only a few times. The V call is TRBV2, the J call TRBJ1-1; possible D gene TRBD1, 5 bases. The germline V gene has CDR1 SNHLY and CDR2 FYNNEI. Trimming pared 7 bases from V and 3 bases from J, leaving 12 bases between. CDR3 length equals 13 residues. For the CDR3, the DNA is TGTGCCAGCAACCCGGGGGGGTACACTGAAGCTTTCTTT. As protein: CASNPGGYTEAFF.

The V and J genes are TRBV2 and TRBJ1-1, with D possibly matching TRBD1 (6 bases). With 0 bases removed from V and 5 bases from J, the gap between germline ends came to 16 bases. Germline values: CDR1 SNHLY, CDR2 FYNNEI. The length of the CDR3 is 16 residues. The CDR3 here is CASSEARDIFWTEAFF. For the CDR3, the DNA is TGTGCCAGCAGTGAAGCGCGGGACATCTTTTGGACTGAAGCTTTCTTT.

This clonotype was detected many times. The CDR3: CASSPGAGETQYF. CDR3 nucleotides: TGTGCCAGCTCCCCAGGGGCGGGGGAGACCCAGTACTTC. The J gene is TRBJ2-5, the V gene TRBV7-2; D might be TRBD1 or TRBD2, each matching 6 bases. This CDR3 spans 13 amino acids. The germline V gene encodes CDR1 SGHTA and CDR2 FQGNSA. V lost 8 bases and J lost 5, with 15 bases in between.

V gene TRBV19 combines with J gene TRBJ1-2; D is undetermined. CDR1 and CDR2 from the germline V gene are LNHDA and SQIVND (reference sequence). This CDR3 has 13 residues. V lost 5 bases and J 2 bases, leaving 9 bases between the germline ends. The CDR3 loop is CASSASGNYGYTF. The CDR3 DNA sequence: TGTGCCAGTAGTGCCTCCGGGAACTATGGCTACACCTTC.

V and J are TRBV27 and TRBJ2-1, with TRBD2 matching 8 bases. With 3 bases clipped from V and 10 bases from J, the junction kept 8 bases outside the gene matches. CDR1 is MNHEY and CDR2 is SMNVEV in the germline V gene (reference sequence). The CDR3 is 14 amino acids. The CDR3 sequence is CASSFGGAPQEQFF. In DNA form, the CDR3 reads TGTGCCAGCAGTTTCGGGGGGGCCCCACAGGAGCAGTTCTTC.

The sample holds a few counts of this clonotype. V gene TRBV19 combines with J gene TRBJ2-7; 10 bases fit TRBD1. The CDR3 totals 16 residues. CDR1 and CDR2 from the germline V gene are LNHDA and SQIVND (reference sequence). Trimming at V came to 6 bases and at J to 3 bases, leaving 11 bases not matched to a gene. CDR3: CASSHSAGQGFYEQYF. DNA of the CDR3: TGTGCCAGTAGCCACTCGGCGGGACAGGGGTTCTACGAGCAGTACTTC.

This clonotype has a handful of counts. The chain has TRBV20-1 and TRBJ2-3; D is possibly TRBD1 (7 bases). Germline CDR1 reads DFQATT; CDR2 reads SNEGSKA (reference sequence). This CDR3 spans 15 amino acids. Trimming removed 5 bases from V and 4 bases from J, with 19 bases in between. The CDR3 DNA reads as TGCAGTGCTCGGATTCACAGGGGAGGTCCAGATACGCAGTATTTT. It encodes CSARIHRGGPDTQYF.

This clonotype came up a few times. V is TRBV27 and J is TRBJ2-1; 7 positions agree with TRBD1. The V segment lost 5 bases and the J segment 8 bases; nucleotides outside the gene matches: 3. CDR3 size: 12 residues. The germline gives CDR1 MNHEY, CDR2 SMNVEV (reference sequence). Here the CDR3 reads CASSGDSYEQFF. Here the CDR3 DNA reads TGTGCCAGCAGTGGGGACAGCTATGAGCAGTTCTTC.

This clonotype was picked up a small number of times. V and J are TRBV12-3 or TRBV12-4 and TRBJ1-6; D gene uncertain. Trimming left V 4 bases short and J 8 bases short, with 9 bases between. The CDR3 is 13 amino acids. CDR3 DNA: TGTGCCAGCAGTTCCCCCGGGGATTCACCCCTCCACTTT. Amino acids: CASSSPGDSPLHF.

The chain links TRBV7-3 to TRBJ2-2; D gene unclear. The CDR3 consists of 14 residues. Germline V gene data show CDR1 as SGHTA and CDR2 as FQGTGA. V was clipped by 5 bases and J by 5 bases, with 12 bases between them. The CDR3 reads CASSLSWWTGELFF. In DNA, the CDR3 is TGTGCCAGCAGCCTTTCCTGGTGGACCGGGGAGCTGTTTTTT.

The chain is built from TRBV7-4 and TRBJ2-7, with no clear D. The CDR3 is made up of 12 amino acids. The germline V gene has CDR1 SGHVT and CDR2 SQSDAQ. Between the trimmed V and J ends, which lost 1 base and 9 bases, there was a span of 10 bases. The CDR3 DNA is TGTGCCAGCAGCTTAGAAGGCAGCCTGCAGTACGTC. It yields the protein CASSLEGSLQYV.

DNA of the CDR3: TGTGCCTCCTGGGCTTCAGCTCAGCAGTTCTTC. This encodes CASWASAQQFF. The J gene is TRBJ2-1, the V gene TRBV27; D unresolved. The CDR3 has 11 amino acids. Per the germline V gene, CDR1 is MNHEY and CDR2 is SMNVEV (reference sequence). V was trimmed by 11 bases and J by 11 bases, leaving 16 bases between them.

This clonotype was seen more than once but under ten times. This chain links TRBV6-1 with TRBJ2-5, with D unresolved. This CDR3 is 14 amino acids long. The germline gives CDR1 MNHNS, CDR2 SASEGT. Trimming removed 6 bases from V and 5 bases from J, with 16 bases in between. CDR3 residues: CASSYLSPEETQYF. The CDR3 DNA sequence: TGTGCCAGCAGCTACCTTTCCCCCGAGGAGACCCAGTACTTC.

A few counts support this clonotype. The V and J genes are TRBV20-1 and TRBJ1-1; no firm D call. V was shortened by 6 bases and J by 1 base, with 15 bases between the two germline ends. CDR1 and CDR2 from the germline V gene are DFQATT and SNEGSKA (reference sequence). The CDR3 has 14 amino acids. The CDR3 loop is CSAWEPGRNTEAFF. The DNA for the CDR3 is TGCAGTGCGTGGGAGCCGGGTCGGAACACTGAAGCTTTCTTT.

The V and J genes are TRBV19 and TRBJ2-7; D might be TRBD1 (7 bases). V shed 4 bases and J shed 2 bases, with 12 bases lying between them. There are 14 residues in the CDR3. Germline V lookup: CDR1 LNHDA, CDR2 SQIVND (reference sequence). The CDR3 DNA follows: TGTGCCAGTAGTAGCGGGACAGCTACCTACGAGCAGTACTTC. This gives the protein CASSSGTATYEQYF.

The J gene is TRBJ1-3, the V gene TRBV12-3 or TRBV12-4, with D hard to call. V lost 7 bases, J lost 4 bases, and 14 bases lay in between. This CDR3 has 14 amino acids. CDR3 loop: CASTPQAFGNTIYF. CDR3 bases: TGTGCCAGCACTCCCCAGGCGTTCGGAAACACCATATATTTT.